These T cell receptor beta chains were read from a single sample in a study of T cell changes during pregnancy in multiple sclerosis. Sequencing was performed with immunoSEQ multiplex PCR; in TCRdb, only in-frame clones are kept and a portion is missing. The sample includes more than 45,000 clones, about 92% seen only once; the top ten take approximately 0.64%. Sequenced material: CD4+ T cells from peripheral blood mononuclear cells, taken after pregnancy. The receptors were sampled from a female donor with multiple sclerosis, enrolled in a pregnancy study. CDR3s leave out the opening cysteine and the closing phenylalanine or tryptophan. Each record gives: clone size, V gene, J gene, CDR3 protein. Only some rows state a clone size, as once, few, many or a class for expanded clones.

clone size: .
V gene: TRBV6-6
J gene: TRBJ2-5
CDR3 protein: ASSRTEETQY

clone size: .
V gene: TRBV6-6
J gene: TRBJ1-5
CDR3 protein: ASSYPSPGNNQPQH

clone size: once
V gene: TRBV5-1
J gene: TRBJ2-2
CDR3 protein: ASSLEDPGLF

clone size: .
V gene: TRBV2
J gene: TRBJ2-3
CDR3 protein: ASRVPGSTDTQY

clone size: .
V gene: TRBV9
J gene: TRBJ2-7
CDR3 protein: ASSVSATGAYEQY

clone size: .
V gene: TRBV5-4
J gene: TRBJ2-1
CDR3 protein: ASSLATSGVNNEQF

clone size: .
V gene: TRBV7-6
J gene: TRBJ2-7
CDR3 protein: ASSLAASSGGAPSYEQY

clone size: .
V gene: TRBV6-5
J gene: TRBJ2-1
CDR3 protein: ASSPGGLRKQF

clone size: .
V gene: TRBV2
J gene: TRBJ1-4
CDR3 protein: ASSPRGGREKLF

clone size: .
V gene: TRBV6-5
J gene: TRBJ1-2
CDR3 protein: ASSYSKTGGNYGYT

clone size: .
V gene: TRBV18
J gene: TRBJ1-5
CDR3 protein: ASSLNSRDQPQH

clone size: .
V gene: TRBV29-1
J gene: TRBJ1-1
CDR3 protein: SVRSRQGNTEAF

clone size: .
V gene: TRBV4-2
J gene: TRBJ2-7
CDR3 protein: ASSQGLAGGSSYEQY

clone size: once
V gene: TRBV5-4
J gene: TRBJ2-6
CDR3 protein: ASSSPISGANVLT

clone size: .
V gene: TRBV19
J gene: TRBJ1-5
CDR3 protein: ASSTLTGEGYSNQPQH

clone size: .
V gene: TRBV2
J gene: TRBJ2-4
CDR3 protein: ASRQGLVAKNIQY

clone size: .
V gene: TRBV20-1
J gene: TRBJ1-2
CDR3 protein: SAILLYGYT

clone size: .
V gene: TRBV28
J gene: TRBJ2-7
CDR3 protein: ASNPSGPGGEQY

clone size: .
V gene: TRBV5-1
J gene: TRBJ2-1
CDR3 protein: ASSALGSSYNEQF

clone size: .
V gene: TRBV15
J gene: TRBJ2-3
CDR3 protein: ATSRLGGGAAWDTQY

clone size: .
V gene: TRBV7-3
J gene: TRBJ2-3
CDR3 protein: ASSVLGGPGDTQY

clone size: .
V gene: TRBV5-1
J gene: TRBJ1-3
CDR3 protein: ASRLDGTGDTIY

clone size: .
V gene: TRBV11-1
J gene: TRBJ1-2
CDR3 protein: ASSSQGGYGYT

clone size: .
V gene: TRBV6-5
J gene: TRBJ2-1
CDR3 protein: ASRTGTGVNEQF

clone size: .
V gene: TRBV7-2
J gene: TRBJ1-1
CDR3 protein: ASSWGQNTEAF

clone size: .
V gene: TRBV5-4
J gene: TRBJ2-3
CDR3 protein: ASRLLGVSSTDTQY

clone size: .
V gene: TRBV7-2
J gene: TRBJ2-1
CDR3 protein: ASSLLRGEQF

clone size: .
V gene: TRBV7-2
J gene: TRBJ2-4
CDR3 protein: ASSLGTDNIQY

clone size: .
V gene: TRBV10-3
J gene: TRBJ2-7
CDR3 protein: AARGRLSYEQY

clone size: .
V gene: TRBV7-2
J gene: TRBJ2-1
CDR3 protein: ASSRTSGANEQF